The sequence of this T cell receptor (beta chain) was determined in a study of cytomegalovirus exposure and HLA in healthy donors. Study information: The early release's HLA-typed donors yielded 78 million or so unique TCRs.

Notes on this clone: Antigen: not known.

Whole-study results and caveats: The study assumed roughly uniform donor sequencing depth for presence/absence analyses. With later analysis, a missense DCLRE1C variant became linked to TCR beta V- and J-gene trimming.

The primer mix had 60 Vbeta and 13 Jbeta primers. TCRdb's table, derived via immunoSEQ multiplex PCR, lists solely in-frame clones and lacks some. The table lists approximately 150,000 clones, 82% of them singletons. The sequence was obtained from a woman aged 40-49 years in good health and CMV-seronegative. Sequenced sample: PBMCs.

CDR3 region: CASSAYGTSYYEQYF. Here the CDR3 DNA reads TGTGCCAGCAGCGCCTACGGGACTAGTTACTACGAGCAGTACTTC. This rearrangement joins TRBV11-2 to TRBJ2-7, with TRBD2 matching 8 bases. Looked up from germline, CDR1 is SGHAT and CDR2 is FQNNGV. This CDR3 is 15 amino acids long. Trimming removed 5 bases from V and 3 bases from J; junction bases left unmatched: 9.